This T cell receptor (beta chain) was profiled in a study of T cells after yellow fever vaccination. Study-level background: When fractions had low cell numbers, they were prepared with SMART-Seq v4 Ultra Low Input.

Study-wide findings and caveats: Among primary-vaccination clones, most reappeared after the booster, at 95% to 96% for CD4 and roughly 90% for CD8.

Germline V gene sequence: CDR1 SGHNT, CDR2 YENEEA. V lost 4 bases to trimming and J lost 1 base; unmatched junction nucleotides: 14. The CDR3 length is 19 residues. As TCR cDNA was made by 5'RACE template switching, a universal primer site and UMIs were added. Via MiXCR, TCRdb re-called the 5' RACE reads, giving one row per CDR3 protein. The table lists about 160,000 distinct CDR3 sequences, about a tenth of them singletons. This clonotype was seen a few times. What it binds is unknown. Sequencing was performed on CD8+ T cells sorted from PBMCs, taken 45 days after the yellow fever booster vaccination. This sequence originates from a man between 18 and 35 years old who received the YFV17D yellow fever vaccine. The chain joins TRBV11-3 to TRBJ2-4, with 9 positions matching TRBD2. The CDR3 here is CASSSAPGLASEAKNIQYF. CDR3 DNA sequence: TGTGCCAGCAGCTCCGCACCGGGACTAGCCAGCGAGGCCAAAAACATTCAGTACTTC.